These T cell receptor beta chains were read from a single sample in a study of T cells in Graves' hyperthyroidism and ophthalmopathy. From the multiplex PCR reads, TCRdb called clonotypes with MiXCR, one entry per CDR3 protein. The repertoire holds 610,000 or so distinct CDR3 sequences, with about 45% as singletons. Sequenced sample: peripheral blood or thyroid tissue (not recorded which). The receptors here all came from a young woman with Graves' hyperthyroidism. CDR3s include the opening cysteine and the closing phenylalanine or tryptophan. D genes are given only for firm matches. Only part of the rows carry a size: once, few, many, or a class if the clone is expanded.

TRBJ2-5	NA	TRBV7-8	TRBD2	TGTGCCAGCAGATACAAGCGGGGGGCTGTAGAGACCCAGTACTTC	CASRYKRGAVETQYF
TRBJ1-1	NA	TRBV12-3/TRBV12-4	TRBD1	TGTGCCAGCAGTCCCCAGACAGGGGGGATGGCTTTCTTT	CASSPQTGGMAFF
TRBJ2-7	NA	TRBV15	TRBD2	TGTGCCACCAGCAGAGTTGGAGCGGGAACTTTCTACGAGCAGTACTTC	CATSRVGAGTFYEQYF
TRBJ2-5	many	TRBV11-1	NA	TGTGCCAGCAGCTACCGACAATTCCAAGAGACCCAGTACTTC	CASSYRQFQETQYF
TRBJ2-7	many	TRBV20-1	NA	TGCAGTGCTAGAGATGGTAGGGGGGACAGCTACGAGCAGTACTTC	CSARDGRGDSYEQYF
TRBJ2-1	few	TRBV7-2	NA	TGTGCCAGCAGCTTAGCGGGGCTAACGGATGAGCAGTTCTTC	CASSLAGLTDEQFF
TRBJ2-5	NA	TRBV2	NA	TGTGCCAGCGGGCCAGGGAATTCGGAGACCCAGTACTTC	CASGPGNSETQYF
TRBJ1-4	NA	TRBV20-1	NA	TGCAGTGCTAGAGCGGGGGGTATTAGTGAAAAACTGTTTTTT	CSARAGGISEKLFF
TRBJ2-3	NA	TRBV24-1	TRBD1	TGTGCCACCAGTTTTACCCCGGGGACAGGGGGTACAGATACGCAGTATTTT	CATSFTPGTGGTDTQYF
TRBJ2-7	NA	TRBV4-1	NA	TGCGCCAGCAGCCAAGAAGCAGGGTGGTCCTACGAGCAGTACTTC	CASSQEAGWSYEQYF
TRBJ2-7	many	TRBV4-1	NA	TGCGCCAGCAGCCAAGCCCCCCCAGGGGCGCAATACGAGCAGTACTTC	CASSQAPPGAQYEQYF
TRBJ1-2	NA	TRBV2	NA	TGTGCCAGCAGTGGGGTTCAGGGTGGCCACTATGGCTACACCTTC	CASSGVQGGHYGYTF
TRBJ2-7	NA	TRBV7-9	NA	TGTGCCAGCAGCCCTCTTTATGGGGAGACAGTATTGTACTTC	CASSPLYGETVLYF
TRBJ2-6	NA	TRBV29-1	TRBD1	TGCAGCGTTAGGGCAGGGGGTAAGGGTCCCTCTGGGGCCAACGTCCTGACTTTC	CSVRAGGKGPSGANVLTF
TRBJ2-3	NA	TRBV11-2	TRBD2	TGTGCCAGCAGCTTAGGCGTTAGCGGGCCTACAGATACGCAGTATTTT	CASSLGVSGPTDTQYF
TRBJ1-1	many	TRBV29-1	NA	TGCAGCGTTGTGCGGCAGCCGAACACTGAAGCTTTCTTT	CSVVRQPNTEAFF
TRBJ2-5	many	TRBV7-2	NA	TGTGCCAGCAGCTTAGATCGGGTCCTTAGCCAAGAGACCCAGTACTTC	CASSLDRVLSQETQYF
TRBJ1-1	many	TRBV30	NA	TGTGCCTGGATAGACAGAATATCTGAAGCTTTCTTT	CAWIDRISEAFF
TRBJ1-1	many	TRBV11-1	NA	TGTGCCAGCAGCGAGGACGGCCTCGACGCTGAAGCTTTCTTT	CASSEDGLDAEAFF
TRBJ1-2	NA	TRBV4-2	NA	TGTGCCAGCAGCCATGGGGGGACAATAGCTAACTATGGCTACACCTTC	CASSHGGTIANYGYTF
TRBJ2-7	NA	TRBV20-1	TRBD2	TGCAGTGGGGCTAGCGGGAGGGACGAGCAGTACTTC	CSGASGRDEQYF
TRBJ1-5	NA	TRBV2	NA	TGTGCCAGCAGGGCGACAGGAGGTAATGAGCAGCCCCAGCATTTT	CASRATGGNEQPQHF